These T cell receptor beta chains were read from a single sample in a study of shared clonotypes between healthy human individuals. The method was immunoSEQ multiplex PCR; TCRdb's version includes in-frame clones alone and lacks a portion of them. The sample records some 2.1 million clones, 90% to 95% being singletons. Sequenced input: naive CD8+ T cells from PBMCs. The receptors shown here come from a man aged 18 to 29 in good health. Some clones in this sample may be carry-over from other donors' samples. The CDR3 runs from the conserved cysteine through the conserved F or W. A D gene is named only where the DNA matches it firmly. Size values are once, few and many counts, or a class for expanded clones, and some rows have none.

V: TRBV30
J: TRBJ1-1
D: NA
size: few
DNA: TGTGCCTGGAGTGTGGGTTTGGACACTGAAGCTTTCTTT
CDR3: CAWSVGLDTEAFF

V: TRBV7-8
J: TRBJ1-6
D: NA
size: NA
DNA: TGTGCCAGCAGCTTAGCTAAGGGACCGACGAGCTCACCCCTCCACTTT
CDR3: CASSLAKGPTSSPLHF

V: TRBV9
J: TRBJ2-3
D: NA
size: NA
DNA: TGTGCCAGCAGCCCGCGAGGGGCGGTCTTCACAGATACGCAGTATTTT
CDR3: CASSPRGAVFTDTQYF

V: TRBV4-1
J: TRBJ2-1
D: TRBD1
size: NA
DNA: TGCGCCAGCAGCCAAGAGCCGACAGGGGCCTACAATGAGCAGTTCTTC
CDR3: CASSQEPTGAYNEQFF

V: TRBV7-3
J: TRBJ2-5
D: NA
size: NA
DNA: TGTGCCAGCAGCTTAATAAAGGGTAGCATCGAGACCCAGTACTTC
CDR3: CASSLIKGSIETQYF

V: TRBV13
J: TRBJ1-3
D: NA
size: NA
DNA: TGTGCCAGCAGCCCGGCGGGACCCCTCTCTGGAAACACCATATATTTT
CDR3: CASSPAGPLSGNTIYF

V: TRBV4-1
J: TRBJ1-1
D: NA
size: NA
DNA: TGCGCCAGCAGCCAAGATTCTAGGGAGCCTGAAGCTTTCTTT
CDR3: CASSQDSREPEAFF

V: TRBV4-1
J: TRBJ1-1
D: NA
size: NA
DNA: TGCGCCAGCAGCCAAGTTCGTCCTTACACTGAAGCTTTCTTT
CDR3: CASSQVRPYTEAFF

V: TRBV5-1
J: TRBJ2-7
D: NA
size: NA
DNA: TGCGCCAGCAGCCCTGGTGGGACTTTGGCGGAGCAGTACTTC
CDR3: CASSPGGTLAEQYF

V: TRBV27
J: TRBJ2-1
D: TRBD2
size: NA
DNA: TGTGCCAGCAGAGAGTTAGCGGGAGAGGCGTACAATGAGCAGTTCTTC
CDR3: CASRELAGEAYNEQFF

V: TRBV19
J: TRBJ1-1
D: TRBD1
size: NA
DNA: TGTGCCAGTAGTATAGAGGGACAGGGGGCGGCCGACACTGAAGCTTTCTTT
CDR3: CASSIEGQGAADTEAFF

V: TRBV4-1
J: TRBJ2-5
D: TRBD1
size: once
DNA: TGCGCCAGCAGCCCGCAAATCAGGGGGCAAGAGACCCAGTACTTC
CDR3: CASSPQIRGQETQYF

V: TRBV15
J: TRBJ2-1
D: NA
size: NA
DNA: TGTGCCACCAGCAGAGATCGGTCCGACAATGAGCAGTTCTTC
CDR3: CATSRDRSDNEQFF

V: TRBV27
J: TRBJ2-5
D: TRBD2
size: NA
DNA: TGTGCCAGCAGCCCAGAGACTAGCGGGAGGGCGGAGACCCAGTACTTC
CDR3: CASSPETSGRAETQYF

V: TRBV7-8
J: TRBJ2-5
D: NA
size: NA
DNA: TGTGCCAGCAGCTTTTGGCTGGGGGAGACCCAGTACTTC
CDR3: CASSFWLGETQYF

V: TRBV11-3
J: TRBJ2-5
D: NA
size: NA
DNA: TGTGCCAGCAGCTCCCGGGGCCACAATCACCAAGAGACCCAGTACTTC
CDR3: CASSSRGHNHQETQYF

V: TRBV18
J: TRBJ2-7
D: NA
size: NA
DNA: TGTGCCAGCTCACCACCATATTTCAGGGACGCCCTCTACGAGCAGTACTTC
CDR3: CASSPPYFRDALYEQYF

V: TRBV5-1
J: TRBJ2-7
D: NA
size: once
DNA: TGCGCCAGCAGCTCCTCTACTACCATGGTGTACTTC
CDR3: CASSSSTTMVYF

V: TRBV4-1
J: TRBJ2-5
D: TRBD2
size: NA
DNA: TGCGCCAGCAGCCACCCCGATGCCCTAGCGGGAGGGAGAGAGACCCAGTACTTC
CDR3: CASSHPDALAGGRETQYF

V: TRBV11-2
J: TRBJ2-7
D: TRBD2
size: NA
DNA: TGTGCCAGCAGCCCCGGACTAGCTTCGGCCGAGCAGTACTTC
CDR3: CASSPGLASAEQYF

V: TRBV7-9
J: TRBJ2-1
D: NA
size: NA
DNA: TGTGCCAGCAGCTTAGAGGGGTTCGGGTATGAGCAGTTCTTC
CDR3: CASSLEGFGYEQFF

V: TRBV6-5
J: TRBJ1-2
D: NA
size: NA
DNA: TGTGCCAGCAAAGGGGTGAACGGCTACACCTTC
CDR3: CASKGVNGYTF

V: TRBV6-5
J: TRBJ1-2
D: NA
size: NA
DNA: TGTGCCAGCAGTTCCCCCCTTGACGGCTACACCTTC
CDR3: CASSSPLDGYTF

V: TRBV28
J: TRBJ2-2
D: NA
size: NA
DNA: TGTGCCAGCGGCCCGAGGGCGAACACCGGGGAGCTGTTTTTT
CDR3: CASGPRANTGELFF

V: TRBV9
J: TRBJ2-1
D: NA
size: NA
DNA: TGTGCCAGCAGCGCCAGTGGAGGGTACTACCATGAGCAGTTCTTC
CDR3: CASSASGGYYHEQFF

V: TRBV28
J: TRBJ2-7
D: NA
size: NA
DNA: TGTGCCAGCAGTTTCCTTAGGCGTTACGAGCAGTACTTC
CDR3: CASSFLRRYEQYF

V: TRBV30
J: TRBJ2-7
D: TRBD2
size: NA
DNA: TGTGCCTGGAGTCGGGAGGGCGAGCAGTACTTC
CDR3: CAWSREGEQYF

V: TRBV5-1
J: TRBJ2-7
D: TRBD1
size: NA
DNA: TGCGCCAGCAGCGGGACAGGATCCTACGAGCAGTACTTC
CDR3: CASSGTGSYEQYF

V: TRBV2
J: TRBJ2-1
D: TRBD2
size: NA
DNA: TGTGCCAGCAAAGTTTCCCCGGGACTAGCGGGATACAATGAGCAGTTCTTC
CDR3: CASKVSPGLAGYNEQFF

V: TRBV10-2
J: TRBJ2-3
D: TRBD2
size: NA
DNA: TGCGCCAGCAGTGACGGGAGGAGCACAGATACGCAGTATTTT
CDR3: CASSDGRSTDTQYF

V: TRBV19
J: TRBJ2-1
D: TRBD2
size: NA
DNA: TGTGCCAGTAGTCCATATAGCGGGGCTAGCTCCTACAATGAGCAGTTCTTC
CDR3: CASSPYSGASSYNEQFF

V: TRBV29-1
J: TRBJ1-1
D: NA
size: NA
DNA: TGCAGCGTGACGGTCTACACTGAAGCTTTCTTT
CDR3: CSVTVYTEAFF

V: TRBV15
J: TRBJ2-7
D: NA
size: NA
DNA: TGTGCCACCAGCAGAGGCGACAGTGCAACCTACGAGCAGTACTTC
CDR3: CATSRGDSATYEQYF

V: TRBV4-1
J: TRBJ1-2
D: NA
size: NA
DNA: TGCGCCAGCAGCCAAGATCCCACGGGACGGGATGGCTACACCTTC
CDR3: CASSQDPTGRDGYTF

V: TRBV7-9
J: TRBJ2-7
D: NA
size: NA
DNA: TGTGCCAGCAGCCACGCATCGGGGGACCATCTCTACGAGCAGTACTTC
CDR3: CASSHASGDHLYEQYF

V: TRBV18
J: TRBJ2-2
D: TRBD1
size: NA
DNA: TGTGCCAGCTCACCCGGACAGGCCACCGGGGAGCTGTTTTTT
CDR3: CASSPGQATGELFF

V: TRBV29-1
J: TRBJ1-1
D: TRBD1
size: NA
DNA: TGCAGCGTTGCAAAGGACAGGGGGATGAACACTGAAGCTTTCTTT
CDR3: CSVAKDRGMNTEAFF

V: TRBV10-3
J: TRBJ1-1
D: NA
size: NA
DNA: TGTGCCATCAGTGATTTTACGTTAGGAGAGAACACTGAAGCTTTCTTT
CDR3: CAISDFTLGENTEAFF

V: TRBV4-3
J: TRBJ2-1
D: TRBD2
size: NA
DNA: TGCGCCAGCAGCCAAGATTTCGGCGTGCCTAGCGGATATAATGAGCAGTTCTTC
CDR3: CASSQDFGVPSGYNEQFF

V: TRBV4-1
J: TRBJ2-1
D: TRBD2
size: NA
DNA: TGCGCCAGCAGCCAAGATCCAGGGATGAGCCTAGCGGGAGGGCCGGGGGAGCAGTTCTTC
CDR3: CASSQDPGMSLAGGPGEQFF

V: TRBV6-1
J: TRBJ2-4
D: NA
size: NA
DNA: TGTGCCACGCAGACCGGCCCAATTACCAAAAACATTCAGTACTTC
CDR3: CATQTGPITKNIQYF

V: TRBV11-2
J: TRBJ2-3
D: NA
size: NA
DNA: TGTGCCAGCTTGGGACGGGAGCGCCAAACAGATACGCAGTATTTT
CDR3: CASLGRERQTDTQYF